This record covers a single TCR beta chain. This clonotype turned up a few times. This receptor's antigen is unknown. No base-level quality is on record; no much larger clone is a single base apart. The data derive from a study of T cells in Graves' hyperthyroidism and ophthalmopathy (dated by TCRdb to between 2019 and 2020). The study in broad terms: Peripheral blood samples were taken at initial diagnosis, before any treatment was given. TCR V-J signatures able to tell the groups apart were searched for in a discovery cohort of approximately 95 patients, of whom around 42 had Graves' ophthalmopathy and roughly 57 had stable Graves' hyperthyroidism. Whether ophthalmopathy could be predicted prospectively was tested in an independent validation cohort made up of under 20 hyperthyroidism patients plus 17 patients who later progressed to ophthalmopathy. For training and testing, the 95 to 100 patients in the discovery cohort were randomly divided in a 7:3 ratio. The study also compared thyroid tissue and blood T-cell repertoires from more than 5 Graves' hyperthyroidism patients. After blood sampling, hyperthyroidism patients were treated with methimazole at a starting dose of 30 mg daily, and ophthalmopathy patients were treated with high-dose intravenous methylprednisolone. The paper reports TCR Vbeta CDR3 sequencing of some 140 peripheral blood samples: 40 or so ophthalmopathy, 70 to 85 hyperthyroidism and around 17 progressor patients.

Stable Graves' hyperthyroidism was defined as no progression to ophthalmopathy during 18 months of follow-up. Hyperthyroidism patients were newly diagnosed, with disease duration under 2 months, and aged 18 to 65 years. Patients with uncontrolled infections, other autoimmune diseases, pregnancy or lactation were excluded. Diagnoses relied on clinical symptoms, serum thyroxine and TRAb, thyroid ultrasound and orbital computed tomography. PBMCs were isolated from more than 8 ml of fresh peripheral blood by Ficoll-Paque density gradient centrifugation. Total RNA was extracted with Trizol reagent, and quality was checked on an Agilent 2100 Bioanalyzer. The TCR beta CDR3 regions were amplified from the RNA transcripts. The first round of RT-PCR for the TCR CDR3 was performed with the HTBI primer set and the Qiagen OneStep RT-PCR kit. Libraries were constructed in a second round of multiplex PCR, after which size selection and purification were carried out. The libraries were sequenced on an Illumina HiSeq2000 using paired-end 100 bp reads. The source study handled its data this way. SOAPnuke was used to process the raw data, throwing out any read that contained adapters or uncalled bases, had a mean Phred below 15, or lacked an exact constant-primer or identifier match. High-quality paired reads were merged with COPE v1.2.5, and unique nucleotide sequences were defined as clonotypes. Clonotypes were aligned to IMGT TRBV, TRBD and TRBJ reference segments using MiTCR v1.1. The analysis was restricted to V-J combinations with a frequency above 0.0001, which together covered roughly 99% of the repertoires. A TCS score was defined as the ratio between F50 (clonal expansion) and ExV (chaos), using BLOSUM62-based TCRdist between CDR3 peptides within each V-J. Welch's t-statistics and random forest reduced approximately 520 V-J features to 10 to 15, which were used in a naive Bayes classifier (R e1071). TCRdb reran the public reads through fastp at Q25 and MiXCR, keeping productive beta chains. Rows merge per CDR3 protein into single entries with the most common DNA and genes. TCRdb's processing, not the authors', yielded these V and J calls. In all, the sample holds roughly 720,000 distinct CDR3 sequences, and 15% to 20% of those were seen once. Roughly a sixth of the sample lies in the top ten.

Summary of the overall study and its limitations: Sample size was not statistically predetermined, and investigators were not blinded to group allocation. During validation, the model predicted progression to ophthalmopathy a median of about 6.5 months ahead of onset, with around 71% sensitivity and under 85% specificity. A model built on a 13 V-J signature distinguished ophthalmopathy from stable hyperthyroidism, reaching over 85% sensitivity and around 81% specificity in cross-validation and 80%/75% in testing. Most expanded thyroid clonotypes (frequency above 0.001) were also detected in blood, a finding suggesting that blood repertoires may reflect thyroid immune responses.

V was cut back by 7 bases and J by 0 bases, leaving a gap of 12 bases between them. The CDR3, from cysteine to phenylalanine, totals 15 residues. Here the CDR3 DNA is all that survives: 45 bases in frame from base 1. The germline V gene (reference sequence) provides CDR1 LNHDA and CDR2 SQIVND. In this chain, TRBV19 is recombined with TRBJ2-2, with a tentative D gene TRBD1 over 6 matching bases. The TCR was taken from a man aged 50 or older with Graves' hyperthyroidism. The specimen was blood. The nucleotides are TGTGCCAGTAAACCCAGGGGTTCGAACACCGGGGAGCTGTTTTTT. It specifies CASKPRGSNTGELFF.